Below, 25 T cell receptor beta chains from the same sample are listed, as sequenced in a study of shared clonotypes between healthy human individuals. TCRdb's table, derived via immunoSEQ multiplex PCR, lists solely in-frame clones and lacks some. The sample carries about 2,500,000 clones, roughly 92% recorded once. Sequencing was carried out using naive CD4+ T cells sorted from blood. Stated subset: CD45RA+ positively selected. The receptor set was obtained from a young man in good health.

The chain links TRBV5-1 to TRBJ2-3; tentative D call: TRBD1 (6 bases). Trimming removed 4 bases from V and 3 bases from J, with 12 bases in between. The CDR3 is 14 residues long. From germline, CDR1 is SGHRS and CDR2 YFSETQ. The CDR3 loop is CASSTGHPTDTQYF. CDR3 nucleotide sequence: TGCGCCAGCAGCACGGGACACCCGACAGATACGCAGTATTTT.

The chain uses TRBV10-3 and TRBJ1-1; D ambiguous. V was trimmed by 9 bases and J by 3 bases, leaving 17 bases between them. The CDR3 runs to 14 residues. Per the germline V gene, CDR1 is ENHRY and CDR2 is SYGVKD. The CDR3 region is CAIGQLLRDTEAFF. The CDR3 bases are TGTGCCATTGGGCAGCTTTTGAGGGACACTGAAGCTTTCTTT.

A word on this clone: Other DNA variants within this sample encode the same CDR3. This chain joins TRBV7-2 and TRBJ2-7, with D possibly TRBD1 on 6 matching bases. The CDR3 runs to 14 residues. Germline CDR1 is SGHTA and CDR2 is FQGNSA. Trimming stripped 3 bases from V and 0 bases from J, with 9 bases between. CDR3 sequence: CASSFDRFSYEQYF. DNA for the CDR3: TGTGCCAGCAGCTTCGACAGGTTCTCCTACGAGCAGTACTTC. Full variable domain (outside the CDR3, taken from reference TRBV7-2 and TRBJ2-7): GAGVSQSPSNKVTEKGKDVELRCDPISGHTALYWYRQSLGQGLEFLIYFQGNSAPDKSGLPSDRFSAERTGGSVSTLTIQRTQQEDSAVYLCASSFDRFSYEQYFGPGTRLTVT.

This clone showed up just a few times. In DNA form, the CDR3 reads TGTGCCAGCAGCCAAACTAGCGGGGGGGCCGCAACAGATACGCAGTATTTT. Its translation: CASSQTSGGAATDTQYF. The chain employs TRBV5-4 and TRBJ2-3, with 13 bases lining up with TRBD2. The germline CDR1 and CDR2 sequences are SGHNT and YYREEE (reference sequence). This CDR3 comprises 17 residues. The ends lost 4 bases at V and 3 bases at J; junction bases unmatched: 8.

The rearrangement joins TRBV6-1 to TRBJ2-1, with unresolved D. This CDR3 has 14 residues. Looked up from germline, CDR1 is MNHNS and CDR2 is SASEGT. V gave up 1 base and J gave up 7 bases, with 11 bases separating them. The CDR3 sequence is CASSEEGYRNEQFF. CDR3 sequence (DNA): TGTGCCAGCAGTGAAGAAGGTTACCGGAATGAGCAGTTCTTC.

The chain uses TRBV6-1 and TRBJ2-7, with D uncertain. With 7 bases removed from V and 0 bases from J, the gap between germline ends came to 10 bases. Germline V gene sequence: CDR1 MNHNS, CDR2 SASEGT. This CDR3 has 13 residues. The chain's CDR3 is CASNGRTSYEQYF. CDR3 coding DNA: TGTGCCAGCAACGGCAGGACCTCCTACGAGCAGTACTTC.

The J gene is TRBJ2-7, the V gene TRBV6-5, with 11 nucleotides matching TRBD2. Per the germline V gene, CDR1 is MNHEY and CDR2 is SVGAGI. There are 15 residues in the CDR3. Trimming took 6 bases from V and 4 from J; bases not matched to a gene: 8. CDR3 amino acids: CASSPMLAGGYEQYF. The DNA for the CDR3 is TGTGCCAGCAGCCCAATGCTAGCGGGAGGATACGAGCAGTACTTC.

The rearrangement uses TRBV19 and TRBJ1-6; D uncertain. Trimming cost V 6 bases and J 4 bases, with 16 bases left between them. CDR1 and CDR2 from the germline V gene are LNHDA and SQIVND (reference sequence). The CDR3 has 16 residues. The CDR3 DNA is TGTGCCAGTAGGTCCTCCTTGACCGAGTATAATTCACCCCTCCACTTT. This sequence encodes CASRSSLTEYNSPLHF.

J is TRBJ2-5 and V is TRBV4-1, with TRBD2 matching 7 bases. The J call may not be correct, given that the DNA end is closer to TRBJ2-7. The CDR3 is 16 residues long. Per the germline V gene, CDR1 is MGHRA and CDR2 is YSYEKL. CDR3 residues: CASSQEADRGRDEQYF. CDR3 coding DNA: TGCGCCAGCAGCCAAGAAGCTGATCGGGGGAGGGACGAGCAGTACTTC.

As for this clone: A read error may account for a junction end that differs from germline. The chain joins TRBV28 to TRBJ2-7, with a possible D match to TRBD1 (5 bases). CDR3 length: 11 amino acids. Germline loops: CDR1 MDHEN, CDR2 SYDVKM. The CDR3 here is CASSTRQLQEF. The CDR3, as DNA: TGTGCCAGCAGTACCCGACAGTTGCAGGAATTC.

The chain is built from TRBV5-1 and TRBJ1-2, with D perhaps matching TRBD1 (5 bases). CDR3 length: 14 amino acids. Looked up from germline, CDR1 is SGHRS and CDR2 is YFSETQ. Trimming pared 0 bases from V and 9 bases from J, leaving 15 bases between. The CDR3 loop reads CASSLGDSPGSYTF. Written as DNA, the CDR3 is TGCGCCAGCAGCTTGGGGGACTCCCCCGGGAGCTACACCTTC.

This clone was counted a few times. The chain carries TRBV6-5 and TRBJ1-1, with 7 nucleotides matching TRBD1. Germline CDR1 reads MNHEY; CDR2 reads SVGAGI. CDR3 size: 13 residues. With V trimmed by 7 bases and J by 0 bases, 2 bases remained unmatched. CDR3 protein: CASNRGMNTEAFF. The CDR3 bases are TGTGCCAGCAACAGGGGCATGAACACTGAAGCTTTCTTT.

The rearrangement uses TRBV5-6 and TRBJ2-3, with 8 bases that match TRBD2. CDR3 length equals 15 residues. CDR1 is SGHDT, CDR2 YYEEEE, per germline. V lost 0 bases and J lost 5; bases outside the gene matches: 5. The CDR3 spells CASSLVAGGGDTQYF. As DNA, the CDR3 is TGTGCCAGCAGCTTGGTCGCGGGAGGTGGAGATACGCAGTATTTT.

This clone showed up just once. V usage is TRBV19 and J usage is TRBJ2-5; D possibly matches TRBD1 or TRBD2 (5 bases each). This CDR3 comprises 13 residues. Trimming removed 3 bases from V and 5 bases from J, with 10 bases in between. The germline V gene encodes CDR1 LNHDA and CDR2 SQIVND (reference sequence). DNA for the CDR3: TGTGCCAGTAGTATCCCGGGGCGGGAGACCCAGTACTTC. This translates into CASSIPGRETQYF.

The chain employs TRBV5-1 and TRBJ1-4, with D possibly matching TRBD1 (6 bases). Germline V gives CDR1 SGHRS, CDR2 YFSETQ. Trimming took 5 bases from V and 0 from J, leaving 11 bases between them. The CDR3 length is 15 residues. The CDR3 bases are TGCGCCAGCAGATCGGAGGGGGCAACTAATGAAAAACTGTTTTTT. It encodes CASRSEGATNEKLFF.

This clone has only one observation. The chain recombines TRBV10-1 with TRBJ2-3, with 11 bases identical to TRBD2. V lost 2 bases to trimming and J lost 5 bases; unmatched junction nucleotides: 3. CDR1 and CDR2 from the germline V gene are WNHNN and SYGVQD (reference sequence). There are 15 residues in the CDR3. CDR3 DNA: TGCGCCAGCAGTGAGACTAGCGGGAGTATAGATACGCAGTATTTT. Its translation: CASSETSGSIDTQYF.

V usage is TRBV11-2 and J usage is TRBJ1-3; D call uncertain. Germline CDR1 SGHAT, CDR2 FQNNGV. The CDR3 loop spans 16 amino acids. Trimming stripped 5 bases from V and 2 bases from J, with 16 bases between. The CDR3 DNA follows: TGTGCCAGCAGCATACCCTCTTGGTATACTGGAAACACCATATATTTT. It specifies CASSIPSWYTGNTIYF.

This clone was seen a handful of times. The chain recombines TRBV30 with TRBJ1-1; D uncertain. V was clipped by 5 bases and J by 8 bases, with 12 bases between them. CDR1 and CDR2 from the germline V gene are GTSNPN and SVGIG (reference sequence). The CDR3 runs to 11 residues. For the CDR3, the DNA is TGTGCCTGGGGGGTGCTCAGGGAAGCTTTCTTT. Translated, it gives CAWGVLREAFF.

The chain links TRBV2 to TRBJ2-3; 10 bases agree with TRBD2. The V gene's germline CDR1 is SNHLY and CDR2 FYNNEI. This CDR3 region has 14 residues. The J segment lost 2 bases and the V segment lost 6 bases, leaving 2 bases of the junction unmatched. The CDR3 sequence: CASSLAGVTDTQYF. The CDR3 bases are TGTGCCAGCAGCCTAGCGGGGGTCACAGATACGCAGTATTTT.

The CDR3 DNA follows: TGTGCCAGTAGTATTAAGCCGTGGGGTACTGAAGCTTTCTTT. Its protein product is CASSIKPWGTEAFF. The J gene is TRBJ1-1, the V gene TRBV19; D is unresolved. Germline loops: CDR1 LNHDA, CDR2 SQIVND (reference sequence). The V end lost 3 bases, the J end lost 5 bases, and 13 bases lay between the germline ends. The CDR3 covers 14 residues. Full variable domain (rest looked up from reference TRBV19 and TRBJ1-1): DGGITQSPKYLFRKEGQNVTLSCEQNLNHDAMYWYRQDPGQGLRLIYYSQIVNDFQKGDIAEGYSVSREKKESFPLTVTSAQKNPTAFYLCASSIKPWGTEAFFGQGTRLTVV.

V gene TRBV27 combines with J gene TRBJ2-7, with D maybe TRBD1 (6 bases). V lost 6 bases and J 3 bases, leaving 15 bases between the germline ends. Germline CDR1 reads MNHEY; CDR2 reads SMNVEV (reference sequence). The CDR3 runs 14 residues. The DNA of the CDR3 is TGTGCCAGCAGCCCAAGCAGGGGTATCTACGAGCAGTACTTC. It yields the protein CASSPSRGIYEQYF.

This clone was detected only a few times. The identical CDR3 is also encoded by other nucleotide sequences in the sample. V and J are TRBV28 and TRBJ2-2; D call uncertain. The CDR3 totals 13 residues. Germline CDR1 and CDR2: MDHEN and SYDVKM. Between the trimmed V and J ends, which lost 5 bases and 0 bases, there was a span of 4 bases. The CDR3 DNA is TGTGCCAGCAGTCAACCGAACACCGGGGAGCTGTTTTTT. It encodes CASSQPNTGELFF.

The V gene is TRBV7-9, the J gene TRBJ2-7; 12 bases are shared with TRBD2. The ends lost 5 bases at V and 0 bases at J; junction bases unmatched: 2. Per germline, CDR1 SEHNR and CDR2 FQNEAQ (reference sequence). There are 15 residues in the CDR3. The CDR3 loop is CASSRTSGNSYEQYF. In DNA form, the CDR3 reads TGTGCCAGCAGCCGGACTAGCGGGAACTCCTACGAGCAGTACTTC.

This sequence joins TRBV9 and TRBJ2-1; D gene uncertain. Germline V gives CDR1 SGDLS, CDR2 YYNGEE. The CDR3 runs to 13 residues. Trimming stripped 7 bases from V and 9 bases from J, with 17 bases between. The CDR3 spells CASSQTSFGEQFF. CDR3 DNA: TGTGCCAGCTCCCAAACCTCCTTTGGTGAGCAGTTCTTC.

The sample holds one count of this clone. The chain links TRBV9 to TRBJ2-7; 8 nucleotides agree with TRBD1. The germline gives CDR1 SGDLS, CDR2 YYNGEE. This CDR3 is built from 15 residues. V lost 4 bases and J lost 2; bases outside the gene matches: 8. The CDR3 nucleotides read TGTGCCAGCAGCCCACGGACAGGGACCCCCTACGAGCAGTACTTC. It translates to CASSPRTGTPYEQYF.